This record looks at one T cell receptor (beta chain) sequence and its context. CDR1 and CDR2 from the germline V gene are SNHLY and FYNNEI. The CDR3 spans 17 residues. V was pared by 2 bases and J by 2 bases, with 5 bases of the junction left unmatched. The entry originates in a study of T cells in Graves' hyperthyroidism and ophthalmopathy. RNA transcripts gave rise to amplified TCR beta CDR3 regions. HTBI primers were employed in a first-round RT-PCR of the TCR CDR3. TCRdb re-analysed the multiplex PCR reads in MiXCR, keeping a single row per CDR3 protein. The sample yields more than 450,000 distinct CDR3 sequences, 20% seen once.

The sequence came from a man aged 35 to 55 with Graves' ophthalmopathy. The sequenced sample was blood. This rearrangement joins TRBV2 to TRBJ2-3; the match to TRBD2 covers 12 bases. The CDR3 coding sequence is TGTGCCAGCAGTGAACGGACTAGCGGGATTTACACAGATACGCAGTATTTT. It yields the protein CASSERTSGIYTDTQYF.